This T cell receptor beta chain is drawn from a study of blood T cell repertoires in COVID-19. Across the study: Italy, Spain and the United States were the sources of the convalescent and acute COVID-19 samples. Nucleic acid was either cDNA or gDNA, and it came from T cells, B-cell-depleted T cells, or PBMCs.

In its sample, this clone was seen a few times. The V gene's germline CDR1 is SNHLY and CDR2 FYNNEI. This CDR3 has 14 amino acids. The ends were cut back, 6 bases at V and 0 bases at J, with 9 bases in the middle. Methods used by the authors: Quantification of nucleated cells was approximated via reference gene primer amplification. TCRdb's table, derived via immunoSEQ multiplex PCR, lists solely in-frame clones and lacks some. The DNA gave D and trimming, while V, J and clone size come from that table. The data show just over 60,000 clones, less than 85% seen once. The sequencing input was peripheral blood. This clonotype was sampled from a man aged 55 to 70 with acute or convalescent COVID-19. This chain connects TRBV2 to TRBJ2-1, with D hard to call. DNA for the CDR3: TGTGCCAGCAGATACAGCATCTCCTACAATGAGCAGTTCTTC. Its protein product is CASRYSISYNEQFF.